These T cell receptor beta chains were read from a single sample in a study of blood T cell repertoires in COVID-19. Sequenced by immunoSEQ multiplex PCR; TCRdb stores in-frame clones only, minus some. The data hold 61,000 or so clones, with around 90% observed a single time. Sequencing input: peripheral blood. The receptors here all came from a woman aged 80 or older with active COVID-19. The CDR3 runs from the conserved cysteine through the conserved F or W. D genes are given only for firm matches. Only some rows state a clone size, as once, few, many or a class for expanded clones.

V gene: TRBV18
D gene: TRBD1
clone size: few
J gene: TRBJ2-2
CDR3 protein: CASSPPWTGNTGELFF
CDR3 DNA: TGTGCCAGCTCACCCCCTTGGACAGGGAACACCGGGGAGCTGTTTTTT

V gene: TRBV6-1
D gene: TRBD2
clone size: -
J gene: TRBJ2-3
CDR3 protein: CASSDPGGSTDTQYF
CDR3 DNA: TGTGCCAGCAGTGATCCGGGGGGGAGCACAGATACGCAGTATTTT

V gene: TRBV14
D gene: -
clone size: -
J gene: TRBJ1-1
CDR3 protein: CASSPFGGLTEAFF
CDR3 DNA: TGTGCCAGCAGCCCTTTTGGGGGCCTTACTGAAGCTTTCTTT

V gene: TRBV2
D gene: TRBD2
clone size: -
J gene: TRBJ2-7
CDR3 protein: CASRFLAEVGEQYF
CDR3 DNA: TGTGCCAGCAGGTTTCTAGCGGAGGTAGGCGAGCAGTACTTC

V gene: TRBV20-1
D gene: -
clone size: -
J gene: TRBJ1-4
CDR3 protein: CSAYHYEKLFF
CDR3 DNA: TGCAGTGCCTATCACTACGAAAAACTGTTTTTT

V gene: TRBV5-1
D gene: -
clone size: -
J gene: TRBJ2-5
CDR3 protein: CASSLGVDIAQETQYF
CDR3 DNA: TGCGCCAGCAGCCTCGGAGTGGACATAGCCCAAGAGACCCAGTACTTC

V gene: TRBV18
D gene: TRBD1
clone size: -
J gene: TRBJ1-2
CDR3 protein: CASSRQGGNGYTF
CDR3 DNA: TGTGCCAGCTCACGACAGGGTGGGAATGGCTACACCTTC

V gene: TRBV6-2/TRBV6-3
D gene: -
clone size: -
J gene: TRBJ2-2
CDR3 protein: CASSYGTGNTGELFF
CDR3 DNA: TGTGCCAGCAGTTACGGCACGGGGAACACCGGGGAGCTGTTTTTT

V gene: TRBV15
D gene: TRBD2
clone size: -
J gene: TRBJ2-1
CDR3 protein: CATSRGTSGVREQFF
CDR3 DNA: TGTGCCACCAGCAGGGGGACTAGCGGGGTTCGTGAGCAGTTCTTC

V gene: TRBV5-1
D gene: TRBD2
clone size: -
J gene: TRBJ2-5
CDR3 protein: CASSQRASGQETQYF
CDR3 DNA: TGCGCCAGCAGCCAGAGGGCTAGCGGCCAAGAGACCCAGTACTTC

V gene: TRBV4-3
D gene: TRBD1
clone size: -
J gene: TRBJ1-2
CDR3 protein: CASSRNAGGGDYGYTF
CDR3 DNA: TGCGCCAGCAGCCGCAATGCAGGGGGAGGAGACTATGGCTACACCTTC

V gene: TRBV9
D gene: TRBD2
clone size: -
J gene: TRBJ2-3
CDR3 protein: CASSVGVASGNTDTQYF
CDR3 DNA: TGTGCCAGCAGCGTAGGGGTGGCTAGCGGCAACACAGATACGCAGTATTTT

V gene: TRBV20-1
D gene: TRBD1
clone size: -
J gene: TRBJ1-2
CDR3 protein: CSARTGNGYTF
CDR3 DNA: TGCAGTGCTAGGACAGGGAACGGCTACACCTTC

V gene: TRBV4-1
D gene: -
clone size: -
J gene: TRBJ2-3
CDR3 protein: CASSHAKETNTQYF
CDR3 DNA: TGCGCCAGCAGCCACGCTAAGGAGACGAATACGCAGTATTTT

V gene: TRBV6-6
D gene: -
clone size: -
J gene: TRBJ1-2
CDR3 protein: CASSYGQGIYGYTF
CDR3 DNA: TGTGCCAGCAGTTACGGGCAGGGGATCTATGGCTACACCTTC

V gene: TRBV2
D gene: -
clone size: -
J gene: TRBJ2-3
CDR3 protein: CASRVQGMKTDTQYF
CDR3 DNA: TGTGCCAGCAGAGTACAGGGTATGAAAACAGATACGCAGTATTTT

V gene: TRBV18
D gene: TRBD2
clone size: -
J gene: TRBJ2-3
CDR3 protein: CASSLGLVSTDTQYF
CDR3 DNA: TGTGCCAGCTCATTGGGACTAGTGTCCACAGATACGCAGTATTTT

V gene: TRBV5-1
D gene: -
clone size: -
J gene: TRBJ1-1
CDR3 protein: CASSRDNPIRAEAFF
CDR3 DNA: TGCGCCAGCAGCCGGGACAACCCTATTAGGGCTGAAGCTTTCTTT

V gene: TRBV4-3
D gene: TRBD1
clone size: -
J gene: TRBJ1-1
CDR3 protein: CASSQGPGQGPEF
CDR3 DNA: TGCGCCAGCAGCCAAGGACCAGGACAGGGACCCGAGTTT

V gene: TRBV19
D gene: -
clone size: -
J gene: TRBJ2-2
CDR3 protein: CASSIRGGDTGELFF
CDR3 DNA: TGTGCCAGTAGTATTCGAGGGGGGGACACCGGGGAGCTGTTTTTT

V gene: TRBV6-6
D gene: -
clone size: -
J gene: TRBJ1-5
CDR3 protein: CASSSGGNQPQHF
CDR3 DNA: TGTGCCAGCAGCTCGGGGGGCAATCAGCCCCAGCATTTT

V gene: TRBV18
D gene: TRBD1
clone size: -
J gene: TRBJ2-5
CDR3 protein: CASSPNRGLETQYF
CDR3 DNA: TGTGCCAGCTCACCAAACAGGGGGCTAGAGACCCAGTACTTC

V gene: TRBV15
D gene: -
clone size: -
J gene: TRBJ1-6
CDR3 protein: CATSRALNSPLHF
CDR3 DNA: TGTGCCACCAGCAGAGCCCTAAATTCACCCCTCCACTTT

V gene: TRBV2
D gene: -
clone size: few
J gene: TRBJ2-2
CDR3 protein: CASSKTVDTGELFF
CDR3 DNA: TGTGCCAGCAGCAAGACAGTGGACACCGGGGAGCTGTTTTTT

V gene: TRBV7-6
D gene: -
clone size: -
J gene: TRBJ2-7
CDR3 protein: CASSPSGPSSYEQYF
CDR3 DNA: TGTGCCAGCAGCCCAAGCGGACCTAGCTCCTACGAGCAGTACTTC

V gene: TRBV7-9
D gene: -
clone size: -
J gene: TRBJ1-3
CDR3 protein: CASSLAGLSGNTIYF
CDR3 DNA: TGTGCCAGCAGCTTAGCGGGCCTCTCTGGAAACACCATATATTTT

V gene: TRBV4-1
D gene: TRBD2
clone size: -
J gene: TRBJ2-1
CDR3 protein: CASSQGPGLGINEQFF
CDR3 DNA: TGCGCCAGCAGCCAGGGGCCGGGACTAGGCATCAATGAGCAGTTCTTC

V gene: TRBV3-1/TRBV3-2
D gene: -
clone size: -
J gene: TRBJ2-4
CDR3 protein: CASSQDNGLAGAKNIQYF
CDR3 DNA: TGTGCCAGCAGCCAAGATAATGGTCTAGCTGGGGCCAAAAACATTCAGTACTTC

V gene: TRBV7-9
D gene: -
clone size: -
J gene: TRBJ1-4
CDR3 protein: CASSPTRHRTDEKLFF
CDR3 DNA: TGTGCCAGCAGCCCAACTAGGCACAGGACAGATGAAAAACTGTTTTTT

V gene: TRBV5-1
D gene: -
clone size: -
J gene: TRBJ2-7
CDR3 protein: CASSLGGGAAYEQYF
CDR3 DNA: TGCGCCAGCAGCTTGGGAGGGGGGGCCGCCTACGAGCAGTACTTC

V gene: TRBV5-4
D gene: TRBD2
clone size: -
J gene: TRBJ2-3
CDR3 protein: CASSLAVSALAGEAQYF
CDR3 DNA: TGTGCCAGCAGCTTGGCCGTTTCTGCACTAGCGGGGGAAGCGCAGTATTTT

V gene: TRBV24-1
D gene: TRBD1
clone size: -
J gene: TRBJ2-2
CDR3 protein: CATSGGQGGTGELFF
CDR3 DNA: TGTGCCACCAGTGGGGGACAGGGGGGCACCGGGGAGCTGTTTTTT

V gene: TRBV19
D gene: -
clone size: -
J gene: TRBJ2-7
CDR3 protein: CASSPGGLGEQYF
CDR3 DNA: TGTGCCAGTAGTCCGGGGGGCCTCGGGGAGCAGTACTTC

V gene: TRBV19
D gene: -
clone size: -
J gene: TRBJ1-5
CDR3 protein: CASSLQWQPQHF
CDR3 DNA: TGTGCCAGTAGTCTACAGTGGCAGCCCCAGCATTTT

V gene: TRBV5-5
D gene: TRBD2
clone size: -
J gene: TRBJ2-3
CDR3 protein: CASSSFRGGATDTQYF
CDR3 DNA: TGTGCCAGCAGCTCGTTTCGCGGGGGGGCCACAGATACGCAGTATTTT

V gene: TRBV6-2/TRBV6-3
D gene: TRBD1
clone size: -
J gene: TRBJ1-2
CDR3 protein: CASSVDRAKGYTF
CDR3 DNA: TGTGCCAGCAGTGTGGACAGGGCCAAGGGCTACACCTTC

V gene: TRBV5-6
D gene: -
clone size: -
J gene: TRBJ1-5
CDR3 protein: CASSLANGSPQHF
CDR3 DNA: TGTGCCAGCAGCTTGGCCAACGGGTCTCCCCAGCATTTT

V gene: TRBV28
D gene: -
clone size: -
J gene: TRBJ2-3
CDR3 protein: CASSPPGIDTQYF
CDR3 DNA: TGTGCCAGTAGTCCCCCGGGGATAGATACGCAGTATTTT

V gene: TRBV19
D gene: -
clone size: -
J gene: TRBJ1-1
CDR3 protein: CASSLTGPGAEAFF
CDR3 DNA: TGTGCCAGTAGTCTAACCGGGCCCGGGGCTGAAGCTTTCTTT

V gene: TRBV4-1
D gene: -
clone size: -
J gene: TRBJ2-5
CDR3 protein: CASSQEEGLGETQYF
CDR3 DNA: TGCGCCAGCAGCCAAGAGGAGGGGCTAGGGGAGACCCAGTACTTC

V gene: TRBV18
D gene: -
clone size: once
J gene: TRBJ2-3
CDR3 protein: CASSPQGTTTDTQYF
CDR3 DNA: TGTGCCAGCTCACCTCAGGGGACGACCACAGATACGCAGTATTTT

V gene: TRBV6-5
D gene: TRBD2
clone size: -
J gene: TRBJ2-2
CDR3 protein: CASRRGINTGELFF
CDR3 DNA: TGTGCCAGCAGGCGGGGGATAAACACCGGGGAGCTGTTTTTT

V gene: TRBV7-9
D gene: TRBD2
clone size: -
J gene: TRBJ2-1
CDR3 protein: CASSSWASGGAGEQFF
CDR3 DNA: TGTGCCAGCAGCTCCTGGGCTAGCGGGGGGGCCGGTGAGCAGTTCTTC

V gene: TRBV19
D gene: -
clone size: -
J gene: TRBJ2-1
CDR3 protein: CASSSSGRLSYNEQFF
CDR3 DNA: TGTGCCAGTAGTTCCTCTGGCAGGTTATCCTACAATGAGCAGTTCTTC

V gene: TRBV2
D gene: TRBD1
clone size: -
J gene: TRBJ1-5
CDR3 protein: CASSEYTDRAQPQHF
CDR3 DNA: TGTGCCAGCAGTGAATACACGGACAGGGCCCAGCCCCAGCATTTT

V gene: TRBV28
D gene: TRBD1
clone size: -
J gene: TRBJ1-5
CDR3 protein: CASSPRQGTNQPQHF
CDR3 DNA: TGTGCCAGCAGTCCTCGACAGGGTACCAATCAGCCCCAGCATTTT

V gene: TRBV5-6
D gene: -
clone size: -
J gene: TRBJ2-3
CDR3 protein: CASSWATDTQYF
CDR3 DNA: TGTGCCAGCAGCTGGGCCACAGATACGCAGTATTTT

V gene: TRBV14
D gene: TRBD1
clone size: -
J gene: TRBJ2-7
CDR3 protein: CASSLTGDVEQYF
CDR3 DNA: TGTGCCAGCAGCCTAACAGGGGACGTCGAGCAGTACTTC

V gene: TRBV11-2
D gene: TRBD1
clone size: -
J gene: TRBJ1-5
CDR3 protein: CASSLDRNQPQHF
CDR3 DNA: TGTGCCAGCAGCTTGGACAGGAATCAGCCCCAGCATTTT

V gene: TRBV4-3
D gene: -
clone size: -
J gene: TRBJ1-1
CDR3 protein: CASSQLGQNTEAFF
CDR3 DNA: TGCGCCAGCAGCCAGTTGGGACAGAACACTGAAGCTTTCTTT

V gene: TRBV4-1
D gene: -
clone size: -
J gene: TRBJ2-1
CDR3 protein: CASSQDPRGIDNEQFF
CDR3 DNA: TGCGCCAGCAGCCAAGATCCAAGGGGGATCGACAATGAGCAGTTCTTC

V gene: TRBV5-6
D gene: -
clone size: -
J gene: TRBJ1-6
CDR3 protein: CASSLNPHYNSPLHF
CDR3 DNA: TGTGCCAGCAGCTTAAATCCCCACTATAATTCACCCCTCCACTTT

V gene: TRBV20-1
D gene: -
clone size: -
J gene: TRBJ2-7
CDR3 protein: CSASRWGESYEQYF
CDR3 DNA: TGCAGTGCTAGTAGGTGGGGGGAAAGCTACGAGCAGTACTTC

V gene: TRBV7-8
D gene: -
clone size: -
J gene: TRBJ2-7
CDR3 protein: CASSLADWTHYEQYF
CDR3 DNA: TGTGCCAGCAGCTTAGCGGACTGGACCCACTACGAGCAGTACTTC

V gene: TRBV12-3/TRBV12-4
D gene: -
clone size: -
J gene: TRBJ2-5
CDR3 protein: CASSVRVMVTQYF
CDR3 DNA: TGTGCCAGCAGTGTGCGGGTGATGGTGACCCAGTACTTC

V gene: TRBV18
D gene: TRBD1
clone size: once
J gene: TRBJ2-7
CDR3 protein: CASSGGPGGSYEQYF
CDR3 DNA: TGTGCCAGCTCAGGCGGGCCAGGGGGCTCCTACGAGCAGTACTTC

V gene: TRBV5-1
D gene: -
clone size: -
J gene: TRBJ2-1
CDR3 protein: CASSPQRQGNEQFF
CDR3 DNA: TGCGCCAGCAGCCCACAGAGGCAGGGGAATGAGCAGTTCTTC